This TCR beta chain came from a study of T cells in Graves' hyperthyroidism and ophthalmopathy. There were TCR beta CDR3 regions amplified from RNA transcripts. A set of HTBI primers served as the primers for a first-round RT-PCR of the TCR CDR3. TCRdb processed the multiplex PCR reads anew with MiXCR; each CDR3 protein has one entry. The sample has over 450,000 distinct CDR3 sequences, over 15% seen once. Individuals with ophthalmopathy presented a Clinical Activity Score of at least 3, a NOSPECS grade of at least 4 and a duration under 3 months. This clonotype was seen repeatedly, ten times or more. The CDR3 has 16 residues. Between the trimmed V and J ends, which lost 6 bases and 1 base, there was a span of 16 bases. Per the germline V gene, CDR1 is WNHNN and CDR2 is SYGVQD (reference sequence).

The sample was blood. V and J are TRBV10-1 and TRBJ1-5, with a weak D call TRBD1 (5 bases). The receptor's source is a young woman with Graves' ophthalmopathy. CDR3 in DNA: TGCGCCAGCAGGGAACCGGGACGGATGAGCAATCAGCCCCAGCATTTT. Its translation: CASREPGRMSNQPQHF.